Listed below are T cell receptor beta chains from one sample, sequenced in a study of cytomegalovirus exposure and HLA in healthy donors. Profiled with immunoSEQ multiplex PCR; TCRdb holds only in-frame clones, not every one. The table shows 120,000 or so clones, with 79% occurring only once. Sequencing was done on a sample of PBMCs. These TCRs come from a young man in good health and CMV-seronegative. The CDR3 runs from the conserved cysteine through the conserved F or W. A D gene is named only where the DNA matches it firmly.

v_call d_call cdr3_aa
TRBV6-5 . CASSPNGDTIYF
TRBV19 TRBD1 CASSVGTGISYEQYF
TRBV9 TRBD2 CASSVEAGVAGNEQFF
TRBV5-1 TRBD2 CASSPLTSGVRNEQFF
TRBV6-4 . CASSESRARGYTF
TRBV2 TRBD1 CASSEEGQNYGYTF
TRBV2 TRBD1 CASGRPGGATEAFF
TRBV6-6 TRBD1 CASSPGQIYNEQFF
TRBV7-6 TRBD1 CAVSQGARYNEQFF
TRBV28 . CASSSGVADTQYF
TRBV19 TRBD1 CASSRQGGDTEAFF
TRBV19 . CASSISRVGTTNTEAFF
TRBV12-5 . CASGLVFRSGGTSTDTQYF
TRBV19 . CASMGGGSMQQPQHF
TRBV9 . CASSVSNRQGNTEAFF
TRBV19 . CASSISYFNNEQFF
TRBV7-9 TRBD1 CSSSSGQGRSTDTQYF